Below are 20 T cell receptor beta chains sequenced from a single sample in a study of T cell clonality in common variable immunodeficiency. Whole-study results and caveats: Common variable immunodeficiency TCR beta sequences reportedly had fewer deletions and N-nucleotide insertions.

Sequencing was performed with immunoSEQ multiplex PCR; in TCRdb, only in-frame clones are kept and a portion is missing. The sample has some 19,000 clones, none seen only once. No cognate antigen is known for these TCRs. The sample comprised peripheral blood mononuclear cells. The receptors derive from a human donor with common variable immunodeficiency.

On this clone: The DNA ends 3 residues before the CDR3 does, and the rest of the CDR3 is filled in from the germline J gene. V and J are TRBV18 and TRBJ2-2; D call uncertain. CDR1 is KGHSH, CDR2 LQKENI, per germline. With 4 bases removed from V and 5 bases from J, the gap between germline ends came to 5 bases. The CDR3 sequence is 12 residues long. The CDR3 bases that were read are TGTGCCAGCTCACATCGGACCGGGGAG. Residues: CASSHRTGE. The full CDR3 is CASSHRTGELFF. Using reference TRBV18 and TRBJ2-2 for the parts outside the CDR3, the full variable domain is NAGVMQNPRHLVRRRGQEARLRCSPMKGHSHVYWYRQLPEEGLKFMVYLQKENIIDESGMPKERFSAEFPKEGPSILRIQQVVRGDSAAYFCASSHRTGELFFGEGSRLTVL.

This clone has ten or more counts. The read is 3 residues too short to cover the CDR3 end, so that end is filled in from the germline J gene. The chain recombines TRBV28 with TRBJ2-2; D uncertain. The CDR3 has 14 amino acids. In germline, CDR1 is MDHEN, CDR2 SYDVKM. The V and J ends lost 10 bases and 3 bases respectively, with 15 bases between them. CDR3 sequence reads: CATHSYRDTGELFF. Incomplete CDR3 DNA: TGTGCCACCCACTCCTACCGGGACACCGGGGAG.

Partial CDR3 DNA: TGTGCCAGTAGTACCCGGGACAGGTCCTTTTTGCCC. This sequence encodes CASSTRDRSFLP. The full CDR3 reads CASSTRDRSFLPLHF. The rearrangement joins TRBV19 to TRBJ1-6; 8 bases match TRBD1. The missing CDR3 end, 3 residues past where the read stops, is filled in from the germline J gene. CDR1 is LNHDA, CDR2 SQIVND, per germline (reference sequence). The CDR3 runs to 15 residues.

In regard to this clone: The read comes to an end 3 residues before the CDR3 does, leaving the germline J gene to fill in the end. The V and J genes are TRBV7-9 and TRBJ1-1; a possible D gene is TRBD1 (6 bases). The CDR3 is made up of 14 amino acids. V lost 2 bases and J 3 bases, leaving 10 bases between the germline ends. Germline CDR1 is SEHNR and CDR2 is FQNEAQ (reference sequence). CDR3 in amino acids: CASSLMGADTEAFF. The CDR3 DNA, read in part, is TGTGCCAGCAGCTTAATGGGGGCGGACACTGAA.

The table lists this clone with many counts. CDR3 in amino acids: CASSGQTTYNEQFF. The DNA read from the CDR3 is TGTGCCAGCTCCGGTCAGACAACCTACAATGAG. This chain links TRBV5-5 with TRBJ2-1; D is ambiguous. The observed sequence ends 3 residues before the CDR3 terminus, with the missing tail filled in from the germline J gene. Germline V lookup: CDR1 SGHKS, CDR2 YYEKEE (reference sequence). The CDR3 runs to 14 residues. Between the trimmed V and J ends, which lost 7 bases and 2 bases, there was a span of 13 bases.

CDR3 DNA, as far as it was read: TGTGCCAGTGACAGAGGTAGCAATCAGCCC. Translation gives CASDRGSNQP. The entire CDR3 sequence reads CASDRGSNQPQHF. The J gene is TRBJ1-5, the V gene TRBV19; tentative D call: TRBD1 (5 bases). The read finishes 3 residues shy of the CDR3 end, and the germline J gene is used to complete it. Germline CDR1 LNHDA, CDR2 SQIVND (reference sequence). V dropped 8 bases and J dropped 0 bases, with 8 bases sitting between them. This CDR3 is 13 amino acids long.

This clone was recorded at least ten times. Sequencing ends 3 residues short of the CDR3 end; the germline J gene provides the rest. The rearrangement joins TRBV10-3 to TRBJ2-7; the match to TRBD1 covers 7 bases. CDR3 length: 14 residues. The junction had 1 base not matched to a gene; V was cut back by 2 bases and J by 0 bases. CDR1 is ENHRY, CDR2 SYGVKD, per germline. The covered CDR3 bases are TGTGCCATCAGTGAGAACAGGGGCTCCTACGAG. Encoded protein: CAISENRGSYE. From start to end, the CDR3 is CAISENRGSYEQYF.

Of note for this clone: The read ends 3 residues early relative to the CDR3; the germline J gene fills the gap. This chain uses TRBV18 with TRBJ2-3; 8 nucleotides align to TRBD2. The CDR3 extends over 18 amino acids. Per germline, CDR1 KGHSH and CDR2 LQKENI. Trimming at V came to 8 bases and at J to 1 base, leaving 17 bases not matched to a gene. The DNA read from the CDR3 is TGTGCCAGCCCCCCCTCCCGGGGGACGGGGGGGGGCACAGATACG. Its translation is CASPPSRGTGGGTDT. The whole CDR3 sequence is CASPPSRGTGGGTDTQYF.

This clone was seen a handful of times. CDR3 DNA, as far as it was read: TGTGCCAGCAGCCAGGGGGCTAGCGGGGGGATGGAGACC. It encodes CASSQGASGGMET. The CDR3 in full is CASSQGASGGMETQYF. The gene calls are TRBV7-3 and TRBJ2-5, with 11 bases lining up with TRBD2. The sequence runs out 3 residues before the end of the CDR3; the remainder is reconstructed from the germline J gene. CDR3 length: 16 amino acids. The V and J ends lost 5 bases and 5 bases, in that order; junction bases with no gene match: 10. CDR1 is SGHTA, CDR2 FQGTGA, per germline.

This clone has a count of ten or more. Read data end 3 residues before the CDR3 end; the end is taken from the germline J gene. This chain joins TRBV7-2 and TRBJ2-2; possible D gene TRBD2, 5 bases. V was pared by 2 bases and J by 0 bases, with 7 bases between. CDR3 size: 15 residues. Per the germline V gene, CDR1 is SGHTA and CDR2 is FQGNSA. The covered CDR3 bases are TGTGCCAGCAGCTTAACTAGGGCGAACACCGGGGAG. Translation gives CASSLTRANTGE. The whole CDR3 reads CASSLTRANTGELFF.

In its sample, this clone was seen a few times. The observed sequence ends 3 residues before the CDR3 terminus, with the missing tail filled in from the germline J gene. The J gene is TRBJ1-5, the V gene TRBV7-9; tentative D call: TRBD1 (5 bases). Germline CDR1 SEHNR, CDR2 FQNEAQ (reference sequence). V lost 6 bases, J lost 0 bases, and 9 bases lay in between. The CDR3 is 14 residues long. Incomplete CDR3 DNA: TGTGCCAGCAGTGCAGGGTATAGCAATCAGCCC. Its protein product is CASSAGYSNQP. In full, the CDR3 is CASSAGYSNQPQHF.

Details on this clone: The sequenced fragment ends 3 residues before the CDR3 boundary, so the rest is inferred from the germline J gene. The V gene is TRBV7-9, the J gene TRBJ2-3, with D hard to call. The ends were cut back, 1 base at V and 3 bases at J, with 11 bases in the middle. The CDR3 sequence is 15 residues long. The germline V gene encodes CDR1 SEHNR and CDR2 FQNEAQ (reference sequence). The CDR3 reads CASSLGITITDTQYF. The sequenced CDR3 bases are TGTGCCAGCAGCTTAGGGATAACTATAACAGATACG. The full variable domain, completed using reference TRBV7-9 and TRBJ2-3, is DTGVSQNPRHKITKRGQNVTFRCDPISEHNRLYWYRQTLGQGPEFLTYFQNEAQLEKSRLLSDRFSAERPKGSFSTLEIQRTEQGDSAMYLCASSLGITITDTQYFGPGTRLTVL.

As for this clone: The read terminates 3 residues before the CDR3 end, so the remaining end is supplied by the germline J gene. The V and J genes are TRBV7-2 and TRBJ2-5; 9 nucleotides match TRBD2. Trimming removed 5 bases from V and 5 bases from J; junction bases left unmatched: 6. Germline V gene lookup returns CDR1 SGHTA and CDR2 FQGNSA. There are 14 residues in the CDR3. The sequenced CDR3 bases are TGTGCCAGCAGCCTTGGGGGGACTAGCGAGACC. Translated, it gives CASSLGGTSET. The whole CDR3 protein is CASSLGGTSETQYF.

This clone was counted ten times or more. The DNA ends 3 residues before the CDR3 does, and the rest of the CDR3 is filled in from the germline J gene. The chain employs TRBV5-4 and TRBJ2-2, with D unresolved. This CDR3 region has 12 residues. The V and J ends lost 3 bases and 3 bases respectively, with 3 bases between them. In germline, CDR1 is SGHNT, CDR2 YYREEE (reference sequence). CDR3 amino acids: CASSSYTGELFF. CDR3 DNA (partial): TGTGCCAGCAGCTCATACACCGGGGAG.

This clone was counted at least ten times. The CDR3 end lies 3 residues beyond the end of the read and is filled in from the germline J gene. The J gene is TRBJ2-3, the V gene TRBV7-3; D not resolved. The CDR3 is 15 amino acids. V was shortened by 2 bases and J by 2 bases, with 11 bases between the two germline ends. The germline V gene encodes CDR1 SGHTA and CDR2 FQGTGA. The CDR3 DNA, read in part, is TGTGCCAGCAGCTTACTAAACGGTCCCACAGATACG. As protein: CASSLLNGPTDT. The whole CDR3 sequence is CASSLLNGPTDTQYF.

This clone turned up a few times. Sequencing ends 3 residues short of the CDR3 end; the germline J gene provides the rest. This chain links TRBV7-9 with TRBJ2-7; D unclear. The V gene's germline CDR1 is SEHNR and CDR2 FQNEAQ (reference sequence). The CDR3 contains 13 residues. Trimming removed 11 bases at V and 4 bases at J, with 18 bases between. CDR3 protein: CAGEMGSSYEQYF. CDR3 DNA (partial): TGTGCCGGTGAGATGGGCAGCTCATACGAG.

With regard to this clone: Sequencing ends 3 residues short of the CDR3 end; the germline J gene provides the rest. The V and J genes are TRBV7-8 and TRBJ2-3; D might be TRBD2 (6 bases). V was pared by 3 bases and J by 2 bases, with 9 bases between. This CDR3 is built from 14 residues. The germline V gene has CDR1 SGHVS and CDR2 FQNEAQ. CDR3 bases read: TGTGCCAGCAGCTTTGGGGGGAACACAGATACG. Amino acid sequence: CASSFGGNTDT. The full CDR3 is CASSFGGNTDTQYF.

This clone has a count of ten or more. The read is 3 residues too short to cover the CDR3 end, so that end is filled in from the germline J gene. The rearrangement joins TRBV29-1 to TRBJ1-2; TRBD1 matches 8 bases. The germline V gene has CDR1 SQVTM and CDR2 ANQGSEA. CDR3 length: 13 amino acids. CDR3 bases read: TGCAGCGTTTTTCTGGACAGGGACAGAAGC. It codes for CSVFLDRDRS. The CDR3 in full is CSVFLDRDRSYTF.

This clone was recorded many times. The CDR3 spells CAWSNRGRDTGELFF. The DNA read from the CDR3 is TGTGCCTGGAGTAACAGGGGGCGGGACACCGGGGAG. The rearrangement joins TRBV30 to TRBJ2-2, with 9 bases aligning to TRBD1. With the read ending 3 residues before the CDR3 end, the germline J gene is used to fill in that end. The CDR3 runs 15 residues. Germline-derived CDR1 and CDR2 are GTSNPN and SVGIG (reference sequence). V was clipped by 2 bases and J by 3 bases; unmatched bases: 4.

This clone has a handful of counts. CDR3 residues: CASSERGQIGTQYF. The CDR3 DNA, read in part, is TGTGCCAGCAGCGAGAGAGGGCAGATAGGGACC. J is TRBJ2-5 and V is TRBV7-2, with D tentatively TRBD2 (5 bases). The CDR3 end lies 3 residues beyond the end of the read and is filled in from the germline J gene. Between the trimmed V and J ends, which lost 5 bases and 7 bases, there was a span of 17 bases. Germline V CDR1 and CDR2: SGHTA, FQGNSA. The CDR3 totals 14 residues.